What follows describes a single T cell receptor beta chain. Participant reports of clinical history set cohort assignment. This record comes from a study of blood T cell repertoires in COVID-19. Using immunoSEQ multiplex PCR, the repertoire was profiled, and TCRdb retains in-frame clones only, with some absent. The sample lists about 220,000 clones, about 80% occurring once. The CDR3 covers 12 residues. Losses at the gene ends were 3 bases for V and 9 bases for J; bases not matched to a gene: 2. Germline CDR1 is SGDLS and CDR2 is YYNGEE. This clonotype was sampled from a woman aged 45-59 years who had been exposed to COVID-19. Source material: PBMCs or T cells enriched from blood (not recorded which). This chain connects TRBV9 to TRBJ1-5; 8 nucleotides agree with TRBD1. CDR3 sequence (DNA): TGTGCCAGCAGCGCCGGGACAGGGCCCCAGCATTTT. It is translated as CASSAGTGPQHF. Based on the CDR3 plus reference TRBV9 and TRBJ1-5, the full variable domain is DSGVTQTPKHLITATGQRVTLRCSPRSGDLSVYWYQQSLDQGLQFLIQYYNGEERAKGNILERFSAQQFPDLHSELNLSSLELGDSALYFCASSAGTGPQHFGDGTRLSIL.